This is a list of T cell receptor beta chains from one sample in a study of cytomegalovirus exposure and HLA in healthy donors. Measured with immunoSEQ multiplex PCR; TCRdb has only the in-frame clones, and not every one. This table has 150,000 to 200,000 clones, around 76% appearing once. The sequencing input was PBMCs. These receptors came from a woman younger than 45 in good health and CMV-seropositive. The CDR3 runs from the conserved cysteine through the conserved F or W. The D gene is left open where the match is weak. Not every row has a clone size; where given, it reads once, few, many or a size class.

size	J	D	V	DNA	CDR3
NA	TRBJ1-2	NA	TRBV5-6	TGTGCCAGCAGCCGTCCGGAGGGTTACTATGGCTACACCTTC	CASSRPEGYYGYTF
few	TRBJ1-2	NA	TRBV5-1	TGCGCCAGCCAACCCGGGCAGGTAGGGGACTATGGCTACACCTTC	CASQPGQVGDYGYTF
NA	TRBJ2-7	NA	TRBV7-2	TGTGCCAGCAGCTTAGCGGTCGGAGCCCCCTACGAGCAGTACTTC	CASSLAVGAPYEQYF
few	TRBJ1-2	NA	TRBV9	TGTGCCAGCAGCGTAGCTGGGGGGTTCTATGGCTACACCTTC	CASSVAGGFYGYTF
few	TRBJ2-1	TRBD1	TRBV7-7	TGTGCCAGCAGCCCGGACAGGTTCAATGAGCAGTTCTTC	CASSPDRFNEQFF
few	TRBJ2-1	NA	TRBV7-9	TGTTCCAGCAGCTATAACAATGAGCAGTTCTTC	CSSSYNNEQFF
NA	TRBJ2-1	NA	TRBV19	TGTGCCAGTACCGCCGTAGCGTCTACCTACAATGAGCAGTTCTTC	CASTAVASTYNEQFF
NA	TRBJ2-1	NA	TRBV19	TGTGCCAGTAGTATAGATCAGGGGCCTTACAATGAGCAGTTCTTC	CASSIDQGPYNEQFF
once	TRBJ1-6	NA	TRBV2	TGTGCCAGCAGGGGCCCGGACAGTAATTCACCCCTCCACTTT	CASRGPDSNSPLHF
NA	TRBJ1-2	NA	TRBV19	TGTGCCAGTACGCCCGGGACTTTAAACTATGGCTACACCTTC	CASTPGTLNYGYTF
NA	TRBJ1-2	TRBD1	TRBV5-4	TGTGCCAGCAGCTGGGGGACAGGGGCGTATGGCTACACCTTC	CASSWGTGAYGYTF
once	TRBJ2-7	NA	TRBV18	TGTGCCAGCTCGCTAGGCCACGGGAGTAGCACCTACGAGCAGTACTTC	CASSLGHGSSTYEQYF
NA	TRBJ1-1	NA	TRBV19	TGTGCCAGTAGTATACTCAGGGGCACTGAAGCTTTCTTT	CASSILRGTEAFF
few	TRBJ1-6	TRBD1	TRBV28	TGTGCCAGCAGCCTCGGACAGGGGAGGACACCCCTCCACTTT	CASSLGQGRTPLHF
NA	TRBJ2-3	TRBD2	TRBV6-5	TGTGCCAGCAGTTCCAAATTGGGGGGGTATGGAGATACGCAGTATTTT	CASSSKLGGYGDTQYF
NA	TRBJ2-5	TRBD2	TRBV5-4	TGTGCCAGCAGCACAACTAGCGGGAGTATACAAGAGACCCAGTACTTC	CASSTTSGSIQETQYF
NA	TRBJ2-1	TRBD2	TRBV6-6	TGTGCCAGCCAGACTAGCGGGAGTAATGAGCAGTTCTTC	CASQTSGSNEQFF